A selection of T cell receptor beta chains follows, all from one sample in a study of T-cell memory formation after mild COVID-19. TCRdb re-called the 5' RACE reads through MiXCR, storing one row per CDR3 protein. The repertoire has fewer than 500,000 distinct CDR3 sequences, roughly 23% of them found once; the top ten carry about 12%. The source material was PBMCs or a T cell subset sorted from them (not recorded which). Source of these receptors: an adult woman who had mild COVID-19 (a few samples of this study predate the infection). Cell type and time point are not known. The conserved cysteine and the conserved F or W are not part of the CDR3 here. D genes are given only for firm matches.

TRBV6-5,NA,TRBJ1-2,11,ASSADESYGYT
TRBV3-1,TRBD2,TRBJ2-2,12,ASSQGLVGGELF
TRBV3-1,NA,TRBJ2-1,13,ASQVAASSYNEQF
TRBV6-1,NA,TRBJ2-1,13,ASSSLDRRGNEQF
TRBV11-3,NA,TRBJ2-5,12,ASSFLSLQETQY
TRBV5-1,NA,TRBJ1-4,13,ASSSATGTNEKLF
TRBV27,NA,TRBJ2-5,12,ASSLVGRQETQY
TRBV5-1,TRBD1,TRBJ2-3,14,ASSSTPDRRTDTQY
TRBV7-3,NA,TRBJ1-2,13,ASSLNPTASYGYT
TRBV6-6,TRBD2,TRBJ2-3,16,ASSYSTERGGSVDTQY
TRBV28,NA,TRBJ2-6,14,ASSFSRGGGANVLT
TRBV5-1,TRBD2,TRBJ2-3,15,ASSLDPLAGDTDTQY
TRBV19,NA,TRBJ1-1,14,ASSTPKGGVNTEAF
TRBV10-3,TRBD2,TRBJ2-3,12,AISALAGTDTQY
TRBV6-5,TRBD1,TRBJ2-2,15,ASSWGQNSANTGELF
TRBV15,NA,TRBJ1-1,12,ATSTAGLTDEAF
TRBV7-2,NA,TRBJ2-7,12,ASSTGRPLGEQY
TRBV28,TRBD2,TRBJ2-7,14,ASSPPAGVARYEQY
TRBV3-1,NA,TRBJ2-3,12,ASSQDSSTDTQY
TRBV20-1,NA,TRBJ1-1,13,SARDGGGVGTEAF
TRBV7-3,NA,TRBJ1-5,16,ASGVRKDRAYSNQPQH
TRBV7-3,NA,TRBJ2-7,12,ASSAQDGPYEQY
TRBV5-1,TRBD1,TRBJ2-7,12,ASSPATGTYEQY
TRBV6-1,NA,TRBJ1-6,14,ASSASDTTYNSPLH
TRBV4-1,TRBD2,TRBJ2-3,14,ASSLSGGSSTDTQY
TRBV2,TRBD2,TRBJ2-2,12,ASQLARNTGELF
TRBV5-6,NA,TRBJ2-5,13,ASSLPRGTLEAQY
TRBV6-5,NA,TRBJ1-2,12,ASSYNSGGYGYT
TRBV12-3/TRBV12-4,NA,TRBJ1-2,12,ASSLAGKGYGYT
TRBV6-2/TRBV6-3,NA,TRBJ1-1,12,ASSYQGMNTEAF
TRBV7-9,TRBD2,TRBJ2-2,15,ASSLTSGRVNTGELF
TRBV29-1,NA,TRBJ2-2,9,SVGDTGELF
TRBV4-3,NA,TRBJ2-7,13,ASSQDRWGSYEQY
TRBV7-3,NA,TRBJ2-3,13,ASSNRFTSTDTQY
TRBV7-2,TRBD2,TRBJ2-6,16,ASSLGWSGSSGANVLT
TRBV24-1,TRBD1,TRBJ1-1,13,ATRPSGTANTEAF
TRBV4-2,NA,TRBJ2-7,10,ASSQDWRGPY
TRBV6-7,NA,TRBJ2-7,16,ASSYSSLARKVSYEQY
TRBV12-3/TRBV12-4,TRBD1,TRBJ2-7,12,ASSGTGGYYEQY
TRBV9,TRBD1,TRBJ2-7,13,ASSLLWTGQDEQY